One and the same sample provided the 22 T cell receptor beta chains below, sequenced in a study of beta chain features in type 1 diabetes. General study findings and limits: Shortening that was moderate but significant affected the TCRB CDR3s of Type 1 diabetes patients in all four CD4+ subsets.

Antigens of these TCRs are unknown. The study reverse transcribed the entire isolated RNA, so it sequenced expressed TCRB transcripts. Clones were read by immunoSEQ multiplex PCR, and TCRdb kept only the in-frame ones, dropping some. The sample records 300,000 to 400,000 clones, around 9.7% being singletons. Sequencing was performed on central memory CD4+ T cells from blood. The receptors come from a man under 40 with type 1 diabetes.

This clone was counted only a few times. The chain is built from TRBV7-8 and TRBJ2-1; D uncertain. The CDR3 is 15 residues long. Germline CDR1 is SGHVS and CDR2 is FQNEAQ. The CDR3 DNA sequence: TGTGCGGTATTCGGGCGAAATAGCTCCTACAATGAGCAGTTCTTC. Protein product: CAVFGRNSSYNEQFF.

This clone was seen only a few times. The V gene is TRBV5-6, the J gene TRBJ2-7; tentatively, D is TRBD2 (5 bases). The CDR3 runs 15 residues. Germline CDR1 SGHDT, CDR2 YYEEEE. Trimming shortened V by 3 bases and J by 1 base, and 14 bases separated the two germline ends. As DNA, the CDR3 is TGTGCCAGCAGCTGGAGGATAGGCGCTTCCTACGAGCAGTACTTC. This gives the protein CASSWRIGASYEQYF.

This clone was seen more than once but under ten times. The rearrangement links TRBV7-2 to TRBJ2-1; no firm D call. This CDR3 has 12 residues. CDR1 and CDR2 (germline): SGHTA, FQGNSA. The ends were cut back, 3 bases at V and 10 bases at J, with 10 bases in the middle. CDR3 DNA sequence: TGTGCCAGCAGCTTTCTGGCCAGCGAGCAGTTCTTC. It codes for CASSFLASEQFF.

This clone turned up a few times. CDR3 amino acids: CASSLPGQGDGEAFF. The CDR3 nucleotides are TGTGCCAGCAGCTTACCTGGACAGGGGGATGGTGAAGCTTTCTTT. V usage is TRBV6-6 and J usage is TRBJ1-1; 10 positions agree with TRBD1. This CDR3 has 15 residues. Germline CDR1 and CDR2: MNHNY and SVGAGI (reference sequence). The trim removed 6 bases at V and 7 bases at J, leaving 11 bases unmatched.

In this sample, this clone turned up a few times. The CDR3 DNA follows: TGCAGCGTTGAAGTTGGGGGACAGGGGAAAGACGAGCAGTACTTC. Its protein product is CSVEVGGQGKDEQYF. The genes are TRBV29-1 and TRBJ2-7; 10 nucleotides line up with TRBD1. Germline CDR1 and CDR2: SQVTM and ANQGSEA. This CDR3 has 15 amino acids. J gave up 5 bases and V 1 base, and 8 bases lay outside the gene matches.

The DNA for the CDR3 is TGTGCCTGGAGCTCAAGGCGGGCCATAGCAGACGAGCAGTACTTC. This gives the protein CAWSSRRAIADEQYF. This chain links TRBV30 with TRBJ2-7; possibly TRBD2 for D (5 bases). V lost 3 bases, J lost 5 bases, and 20 bases lay in between. Germline-derived CDR1 and CDR2 are GTSNPN and SVGIG (reference sequence). This CDR3 spans 15 amino acids.

This clone occurred a few times. V usage is TRBV7-2 and J usage is TRBJ2-5; tentatively, D is TRBD1 (6 bases). The CDR3 length is 15 residues. The germline V gene encodes CDR1 SGHTA and CDR2 FQGNSA. V lost 3 bases and J 6 bases, leaving 17 bases between the germline ends. This chain's CDR3 is CASSLGQPGLQTQYF. The CDR3 bases are TGTGCCAGCAGCTTGGGACAACCCGGGTTGCAGACCCAGTACTTC.

V is TRBV28 and J is TRBJ1-1, with 8 bases aligning to TRBD1. There are 14 residues in the CDR3. Trimming removed 5 bases from V and 4 bases from J; junction bases left unmatched: 6. CDR1 and CDR2 (germline): MDHEN, SYDVKM. The CDR3 loop reads CASSLNDRGTEAFF. CDR3 in DNA: TGTGCCAGCAGTCTCAACGACAGGGGCACTGAAGCTTTCTTT.

The chain carries TRBV15 and TRBJ2-6; TRBD1 matches at 8 bases. The V segment lost 2 bases and the J segment 3 bases; nucleotides outside the gene matches: 3. The germline V gene encodes CDR1 LNHNV and CDR2 YYDKDF (reference sequence). CDR3 length: 16 amino acids. CDR3 sequence: CATSRPTGDGANVLTF. DNA of the CDR3: TGTGCCACCAGCAGACCGACAGGGGATGGGGCCAACGTCCTGACTTTC. Combining the CDR3 with reference TRBV15 and TRBJ2-6 gives the whole variable domain DAMVIQNPRYQVTQFGKPVTLSCSQTLNHNVMYWYQQKSSQAPKLLFHYYDKDFNNEADTPDNFQSRRPNTSFCFLDIRSPGLGDTAMYLCATSRPTGDGANVLTFGAGSRLTVL.

The rearrangement links TRBV7-2 to TRBJ2-5, with 12 bases fitting TRBD2. From germline, CDR1 is SGHTA and CDR2 FQGNSA. Losses at the gene ends were 7 bases for V and 5 bases for J; bases not matched to a gene: 5. The CDR3 is 14 amino acids. This CDR3 is CASNLGLAGETQYF. CDR3 nucleotide sequence: TGTGCCAGCAACCTCGGACTAGCGGGGGAGACCCAGTACTTC. The whole variable domain, remainder taken from reference TRBV7-2 and TRBJ2-5, is GAGVSQSPSNKVTEKGKDVELRCDPISGHTALYWYRQSLGQGLEFLIYFQGNSAPDKSGLPSDRFSAERTGGSVSTLTIQRTQQEDSAVYLCASNLGLAGETQYFGPGTRLLVL.

This clone was observed a handful of times. The chain combines TRBV7-2 with TRBJ2-7; 9 bases fit TRBD1. This CDR3 has 15 residues. The trim removed 3 bases at V and 3 bases at J, leaving 6 bases unmatched. From germline, CDR1 is SGHTA and CDR2 FQGNSA. CDR3 DNA: TGTGCCAGCAGCTTCCCCGGGACAGGGATCTACGAGCAGTACTTC. It codes for CASSFPGTGIYEQYF.

This clone was recorded only once. The chain has TRBV18 and TRBJ1-2, with D possibly being TRBD1 (5 bases). The CDR3 sequence is 14 residues long. Trimming removed 2 bases at V and 6 bases at J, with 13 bases between. Looked up from germline, CDR1 is KGHSH and CDR2 is LQKENI. The DNA for the CDR3 is TGTGCCAGCTCACCAGGGCAGGGCGTCCATGGCTACACCTTC. It is translated as CASSPGQGVHGYTF.

This clone was counted ten times or more. This chain links TRBV30 with TRBJ1-1, with D perhaps TRBD1 (5 bases). The CDR3 runs 13 residues. Germline V gene data show CDR1 as GTSNPN and CDR2 as SVGIG (reference sequence). V dropped 0 bases and J dropped 1 base, with 6 bases sitting between them. DNA for the CDR3: TGTGCCTGGAGTGTACAGGCGAACACTGAAGCTTTCTTT. The encoded protein is CAWSVQANTEAFF.

The genes are TRBV5-1 and TRBJ2-5; possible D gene TRBD2, 5 bases. This CDR3 has 13 amino acids. Between the trimmed V and J ends, which lost 4 bases and 2 bases, there was a span of 9 bases. CDR1 and CDR2 from the germline V gene are SGHRS and YFSETQ. The CDR3 region is CASSPGNQETQYF. DNA of the CDR3: TGCGCCAGCAGCCCGGGGAATCAAGAGACCCAGTACTTC. Together with reference TRBV5-1 and TRBJ2-5, the CDR3 gives the full variable domain: KAGVTQTPRYLIKTRGQQVTLSCSPISGHRSVSWYQQTPGQGLQFLFEYFSETQRNKGNFPGRFSGRQFSNSRSEMNVSTLELGDSALYLCASSPGNQETQYFGPGTRLLVL.

There are a few counts of this clone. The chain is built from TRBV2 and TRBJ2-4; the D gene is possibly TRBD1 (5 bases). There are 14 residues in the CDR3. With 4 bases removed from V and 6 bases from J, the gap between germline ends came to 13 bases. Germline V CDR1 and CDR2: SNHLY, FYNNEI. The CDR3 nucleotides are TGTGCCAGCAGTGTGTCCCAGGGCGGAAACATTCAGTACTTC. Translated, it gives CASSVSQGGNIQYF.

The chain has TRBV5-8 and TRBJ1-2; 7 bases are shared with TRBD1. The CDR3 loop spans 13 amino acids. Germline V gene sequence: CDR1 SGHTS, CDR2 YDEGEE. Trimming removed 5 bases from V and 8 bases from J; junction bases left unmatched: 9. CDR3 sequence (DNA): TGTGCCAGCAGTTCAGACAGGGTCGGCGGCTACACCTTC. Translation: CASSSDRVGGYTF.

The chain is built from TRBV7-6 and TRBJ2-2; a possible D gene is TRBD2 (6 bases). Germline V gene lookup returns CDR1 SGHVS and CDR2 FNYEAQ. The CDR3 has 14 residues. Trimming took 6 bases from V and 1 from J, leaving 9 bases between them. CDR3 in DNA: TGTGCCAGCAGGACCGGGGGGAACACCGGGGAGCTGTTTTTT. Translation: CASRTGGNTGELFF.

This clone appeared many times. V and J are TRBV14 and TRBJ1-2; 9 bases are a match to TRBD1. This CDR3 is 15 amino acids long. With 5 bases clipped from V and 4 bases from J, the junction kept 8 bases outside the gene matches. Germline V gene data show CDR1 as SGHDN and CDR2 as FVKESK. In nucleotides, the CDR3 is TGTGCCAGCAGCAAAGGACAGGGGCCTTTCTATGGCTACACCTTC. Protein product: CASSKGQGPFYGYTF. Based on the CDR3 plus reference TRBV14 and TRBJ1-2, the full variable domain is EAGVTQFPSHSVIEKGQTVTLRCDPISGHDNLYWYRRVMGKEIKFLLHFVKESKQDESGMPNNRFLAERTGGTYSTLKVQPAELEDSGVYFCASSKGQGPFYGYTFGSGTRLTVV.

A few counts support this clone. This chain joins TRBV9 and TRBJ1-2; no firm D call. Trimming removed 7 bases at V and 7 bases at J, with 14 bases between. CDR3 length equals 12 residues. Germline-derived CDR1 and CDR2 are SGDLS and YYNGEE. The DNA for the CDR3 is TGTGCCAGCCACCAAAGCTCCACTGGCTACACCTTC. It codes for CASHQSSTGYTF. Full variable domain (outside the CDR3, taken from reference TRBV9 and TRBJ1-2): DSGVTQTPKHLITATGQRVTLRCSPRSGDLSVYWYQQSLDQGLQFLIQYYNGEERAKGNILERFSAQQFPDLHSELNLSSLELGDSALYFCASHQSSTGYTFGSGTRLTVV.

This clone was seen more than once but under ten times. This chain uses TRBV29-1 with TRBJ2-1, with a possible D match to TRBD2 (5 bases). Trimming took off 6 bases at V and 0 bases at J, with 12 bases between the two ends. The V gene's germline CDR1 is SQVTM and CDR2 ANQGSEA. The CDR3 has 14 residues. CDR3 in DNA: TGCAGCGTGAGGAGGAGCCTCTCCTACAATGAGCAGTTCTTC. This encodes CSVRRSLSYNEQFF.

This clone was seen more than once but under ten times. The chain has TRBV28 and TRBJ1-5; D is possibly TRBD1 (5 bases). CDR3 length: 14 amino acids. The V end lost 1 base, the J end lost 6 bases, and 10 bases lay between the germline ends. In germline, CDR1 is MDHEN, CDR2 SYDVKM. The CDR3 loop reads CASSLSGLSQPQHF. In nucleotides, the CDR3 is TGTGCCAGCAGTTTATCAGGGTTGAGTCAGCCCCAGCATTTT.

The chain is built from TRBV6-5 and TRBJ2-7; perhaps TRBD2 as D (5 bases). The CDR3 is 11 residues long. Trimming cost V 5 bases and J 6 bases, with 8 bases left between them. Germline-derived CDR1 and CDR2 are MNHEY and SVGAGI. CDR3 sequence reads: CASSTGLEQYF. In DNA form, the CDR3 reads TGTGCCAGCAGTACCGGACTCGAGCAGTACTTC.